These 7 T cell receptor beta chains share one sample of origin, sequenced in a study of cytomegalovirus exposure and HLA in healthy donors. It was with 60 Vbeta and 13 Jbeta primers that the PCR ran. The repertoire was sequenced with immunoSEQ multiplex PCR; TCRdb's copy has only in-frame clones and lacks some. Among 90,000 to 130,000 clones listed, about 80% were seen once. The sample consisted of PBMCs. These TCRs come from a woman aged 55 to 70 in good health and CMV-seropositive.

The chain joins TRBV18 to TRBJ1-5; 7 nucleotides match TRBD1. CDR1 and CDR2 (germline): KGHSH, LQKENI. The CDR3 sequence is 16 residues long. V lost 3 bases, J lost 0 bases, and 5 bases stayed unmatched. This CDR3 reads CASSPRTGYSNQPQHF. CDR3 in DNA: TGTGCCAGCTCACCTAGGACAGGATATAGCAATCAGCCCCAGCATTTT.

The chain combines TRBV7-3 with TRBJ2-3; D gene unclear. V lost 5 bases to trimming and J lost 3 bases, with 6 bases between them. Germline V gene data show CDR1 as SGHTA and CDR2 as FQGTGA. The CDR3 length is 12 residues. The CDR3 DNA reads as TGTGCCAGCAGCCACCGGACAGATACGCAGTATTTT. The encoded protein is CASSHRTDTQYF.

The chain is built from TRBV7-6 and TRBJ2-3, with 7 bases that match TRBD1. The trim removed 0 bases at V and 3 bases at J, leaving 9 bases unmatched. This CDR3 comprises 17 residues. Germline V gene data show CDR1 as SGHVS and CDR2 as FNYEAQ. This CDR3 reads CASSLASGTVLTDTQYF. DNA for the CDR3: TGTGCCAGCAGCTTAGCGTCTGGGACAGTTTTAACAGATACGCAGTATTTT.

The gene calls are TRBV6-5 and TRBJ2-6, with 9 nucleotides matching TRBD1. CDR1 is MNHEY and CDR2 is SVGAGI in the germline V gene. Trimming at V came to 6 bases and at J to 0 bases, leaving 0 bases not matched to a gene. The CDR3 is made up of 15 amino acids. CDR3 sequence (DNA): TGTGCCAGCAGGACAGGGGGCTCTGGGGCCAACGTCCTGACTTTC. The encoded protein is CASRTGGSGANVLTF.

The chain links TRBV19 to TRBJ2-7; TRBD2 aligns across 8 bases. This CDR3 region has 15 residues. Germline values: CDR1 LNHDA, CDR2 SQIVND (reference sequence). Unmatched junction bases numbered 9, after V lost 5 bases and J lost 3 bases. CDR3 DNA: TGTGCCAGTAGTTTCGGAGCCAGCGGGAGCTACGAGCAGTACTTC. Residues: CASSFGASGSYEQYF.

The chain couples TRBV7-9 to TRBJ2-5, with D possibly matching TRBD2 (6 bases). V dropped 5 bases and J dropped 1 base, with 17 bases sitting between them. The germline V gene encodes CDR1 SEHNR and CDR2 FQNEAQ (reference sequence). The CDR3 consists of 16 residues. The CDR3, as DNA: TGTGCCAGCAGCCCCGCTCGGGACTCCCGCCAAGAGACCCAGTACTTC. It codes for CASSPARDSRQETQYF.

The CDR3 loop reads CASSSDGTGHGYTF. CDR3 sequence (DNA): TGTGCCAGCAGCTCTGACGGGACAGGGCATGGCTACACCTTC. The chain links TRBV2 to TRBJ1-2; 9 nucleotides align to TRBD1. The ends lost 6 bases at V and 6 bases at J; junction bases unmatched: 8. The CDR3 has 14 residues. The V gene's germline CDR1 is SNHLY and CDR2 FYNNEI.